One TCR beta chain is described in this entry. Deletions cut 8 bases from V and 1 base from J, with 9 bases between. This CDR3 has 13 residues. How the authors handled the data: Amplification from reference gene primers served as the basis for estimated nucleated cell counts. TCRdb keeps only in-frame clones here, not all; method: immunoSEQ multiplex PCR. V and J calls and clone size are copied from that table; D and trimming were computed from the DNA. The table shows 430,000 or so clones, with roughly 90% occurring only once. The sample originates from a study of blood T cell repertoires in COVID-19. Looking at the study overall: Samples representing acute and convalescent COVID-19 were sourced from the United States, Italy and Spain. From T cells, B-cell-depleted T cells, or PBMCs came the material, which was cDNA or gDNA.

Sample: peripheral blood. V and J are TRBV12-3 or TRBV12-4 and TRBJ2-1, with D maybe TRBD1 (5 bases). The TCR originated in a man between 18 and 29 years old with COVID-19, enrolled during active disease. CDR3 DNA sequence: TGTGCCAGCCGGCCAGGGTCCTACAATGAGCAGTTCTTC. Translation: CASRPGSYNEQFF.